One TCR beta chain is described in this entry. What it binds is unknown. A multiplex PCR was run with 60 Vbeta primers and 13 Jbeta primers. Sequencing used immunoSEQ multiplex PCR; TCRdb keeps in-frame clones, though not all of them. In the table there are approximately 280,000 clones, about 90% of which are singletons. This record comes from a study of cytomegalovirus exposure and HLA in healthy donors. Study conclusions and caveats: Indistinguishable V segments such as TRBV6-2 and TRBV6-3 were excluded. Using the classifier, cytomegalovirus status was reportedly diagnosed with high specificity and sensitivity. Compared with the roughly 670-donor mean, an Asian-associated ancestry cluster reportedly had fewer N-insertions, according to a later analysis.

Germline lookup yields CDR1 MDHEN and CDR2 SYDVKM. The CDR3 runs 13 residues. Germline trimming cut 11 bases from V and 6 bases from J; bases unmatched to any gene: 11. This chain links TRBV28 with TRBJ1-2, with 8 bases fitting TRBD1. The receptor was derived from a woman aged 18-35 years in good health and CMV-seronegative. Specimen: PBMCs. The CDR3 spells CAVRTGTGDGYTF. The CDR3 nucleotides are TGTGCCGTACGAACAGGGACAGGAGATGGCTACACCTTC.